This is a list of T cell receptor beta chains from one sample in a study of prognosis after radiotherapy for stage I lung cancer. MiXCR, applied by TCRdb to the multiplex PCR reads, yields one record per CDR3 protein. The data contain some 15,000 distinct CDR3 sequences, roughly two fifths of them seen just once; the ten biggest clones take up around 40%. The sequences come from PBMCs, collected before or after stereotactic body radiation therapy (not recorded which). Source of these receptors: a donor aged 50 or older with non-small cell lung cancer. The CDR3 runs from the conserved cysteine through the conserved F or W. A D gene is named only where the DNA matches it firmly. Where a row states a size, it is once, few, many or the class of an expanded clone; other rows omit it.

DNA | CDR3 | J | D | length | size | V
TGTGCCAGTAGGAGGGACAGGATGAACACCGGGGAGCTGTTTTTT | CASRRDRMNTGELFF | TRBJ2-2 | TRBD1 | 15 | - | TRBV19
TGTGCCAGCAGCTTAGGGTCGGGACAGGGCCTTGTCACTGAAGCTTTCTTT | CASSLGSGQGLVTEAFF | TRBJ1-1 | TRBD1 | 17 | many | TRBV7-9
TGTGCCAGCAGGTGGGGGGGCGGGGCCACAGATACGCAGTATTTT | CASRWGGGATDTQYF | TRBJ2-3 | - | 15 | - | TRBV7-9
TGTGCCAGCAGTTTAGCGGGGGGCTTCCACAGATCTGGGGCCAACGTCCTGACTTTC | CASSLAGGFHRSGANVLTF | TRBJ2-6 | - | 19 | many | TRBV12-3/TRBV12-4
TGTGCCAGCACCGACTGGACTAGCGGGGGGAACAATGAGCAGTTCTTC | CASTDWTSGGNNEQFF | TRBJ2-1 | TRBD2 | 16 | medium-sized | TRBV6-1
TGTGCCAGCAGCTTAGAGGGCCGATCCGGGGGTGAGCAGTACTTC | CASSLEGRSGGEQYF | TRBJ2-7 | - | 15 | - | TRBV11-2
TGTGCCAGCAGCCCCGTGTTAGGTGTGAGCGGCTGGGCCAACGTCCTGACTTTC | CASSPVLGVSGWANVLTF | TRBJ2-6 | - | 18 | few | TRBV7-9
TGTGCCAGCAGCTTAGAGGTCCTACGATACGAGCAGTACTTC | CASSLEVLRYEQYF | TRBJ2-7 | - | 14 | - | TRBV7-9
TGCGCCAGCAGTAGCCAGGGTTCGCTGTACTTC | CASSSQGSLYF | TRBJ2-7 | - | 11 | - | TRBV6-9
TGCAGTGCTAGTGAGCCTTTACAAGAGACCCAGTACTTC | CSASEPLQETQYF | TRBJ2-5 | - | 13 | many | TRBV20-1
TGCGCCAGCAGCTTGGGGAGCTCTGGAAACACCATATATTTT | CASSLGSSGNTIYF | TRBJ1-3 | - | 14 | - | TRBV5-1
TGCGCCAGCAGCTTGGATCCCTCTAGCGGAGCGATCAATGAGCAGTTCTTC | CASSLDPSSGAINEQFF | TRBJ2-1 | TRBD2 | 17 | many | TRBV5-1
TGTGCCAGCAGTTACCAGGGGGCGCAGTCTGCTTTCTTT | CASSYQGAQSAFF | TRBJ1-1 | TRBD1 | 13 | many | TRBV12-3/TRBV12-4
TGTGCCAGCAGCAAACCGGGACTAGCGGTTAATGAGCAGTTCTTC | CASSKPGLAVNEQFF | TRBJ2-1 | TRBD2 | 15 | - | TRBV7-8
TGTGCCACCAGTGACCTGACCCCTCGACTAGCGGGAGCCCCAGATACGCAGTATTTT | CATSDLTPRLAGAPDTQYF | TRBJ2-3 | TRBD2 | 19 | many | TRBV24-1
TGTGCCAGCTCACCCTCTTCGTCTAAGCCCCAGCATTTT | CASSPSSSKPQHF | TRBJ1-5 | - | 13 | many | TRBV18
TGTGCCAGTAGTTACTCCAACAGGGCAAGACTAGATACGCAGTATTTT | CASSYSNRARLDTQYF | TRBJ2-3 | - | 16 | - | TRBV19
TGTGCCAGCAAGCCCAACAGGTTTACTGAAGCTTTCTTT | CASKPNRFTEAFF | TRBJ1-1 | - | 13 | - | TRBV2
TGCGCCAGCAGAAATAGCGGAGGCACTGGGGAGCTGTTTTTT | CASRNSGGTGELFF | TRBJ2-2 | - | 14 | - | TRBV5-1
TGTGCCACCAGTGGGGGGGCCACAGATACGCAGTATTTT | CATSGGATDTQYF | TRBJ2-3 | - | 13 | - | TRBV24-1
TGTGCCAGCAGTTACTATAATGAGCAGTTCTTC | CASSYYNEQFF | TRBJ2-1 | - | 11 | many | TRBV2
TGTGCCAGCAGTTCTGGTCAGCCCCAGCATTTT | CASSSGQPQHF | TRBJ1-5 | - | 11 | many | TRBV28
TGCAGTGCTACATCGGGGGAGTGGTCCTACGAGCAGTACTTC | CSATSGEWSYEQYF | TRBJ2-7 | - | 14 | many | TRBV20-1
TGTGCCACCTGCCGGGACCTAGGAAACGAGCAGTACTTC | CATCRDLGNEQYF | TRBJ2-7 | - | 13 | many | TRBV2
TGTACAAGCAGCACCAGACAGGCCGGAGCCACTGAGCAGTTCTTC | CTSSTRQAGATEQFF | TRBJ2-1 | - | 15 | once | TRBV6-1
TGTGCCTGGAGAAACGCTCTCGGACAGATAAATTCACCCCTCCACTTT | CAWRNALGQINSPLHF | TRBJ1-6 | - | 16 | - | TRBV30
TGTGCCAGCAGCTTCGGGGTAGGCTACGAGCAGTACTTC | CASSFGVGYEQYF | TRBJ2-7 | - | 13 | medium-sized | TRBV7-2
TGTGCCAGCAGTGAAACAGGTGGGCATGAGCAGTTCTTC | CASSETGGHEQFF | TRBJ2-1 | - | 13 | - | TRBV2
TGTGCCAGCAGCTTAAGGGACAGGGGGGAGGTATATGGCTACACCTTC | CASSLRDRGEVYGYTF | TRBJ1-2 | TRBD1 | 16 | - | TRBV7-2
TGCAGCGCATGGGACAGGGGTAACGAGCAGTACTTC | CSAWDRGNEQYF | TRBJ2-7 | TRBD1 | 12 | many | TRBV29-1
TGTGCCAGCAGCTTAGCAGGGCAGCCCCAGCATTTT | CASSLAGQPQHF | TRBJ1-5 | - | 12 | - | TRBV7-9
TGTGCCAGCAGGGACCTGGACCGGGGCAATCAGCCCCAGCATTTT | CASRDLDRGNQPQHF | TRBJ1-5 | - | 15 | - | TRBV12-3/TRBV12-4
TGTGCCTGGAGTGTAATCGGGGAGCAGTTCTTC | CAWSVIGEQFF | TRBJ2-1 | - | 11 | - | TRBV30
TGTGCCAGCAGTTTTCGGGGGGTTGAGGCCGGGGAGCTGTTTTTT | CASSFRGVEAGELFF | TRBJ2-2 | TRBD2 | 15 | - | TRBV27
TGCGCCAGCAGCTGGGAACAGGGGGGCGAGCAGTACTTC | CASSWEQGGEQYF | TRBJ2-7 | TRBD1 | 13 | - | TRBV5-1
TGTGCCAGCAGCCCCGGGACAGCAAACAATGGCTACACCTTC | CASSPGTANNGYTF | TRBJ1-2 | TRBD1 | 14 | many | TRBV7-9
TGTGCCAGCAGTGAACTCCTGAATGAAAAACTGTTTTTT | CASSELLNEKLFF | TRBJ1-4 | - | 13 | many | TRBV27
TGTGCCATCAGCTTAAGGGCTGGGGACGAGCAGTACTTC | CAISLRAGDEQYF | TRBJ2-7 | - | 13 | - | TRBV5-5
TGTGCCAGCAGCTTAGGGGGGAATGGAAACACCATATATTTT | CASSLGGNGNTIYF | TRBJ1-3 | - | 14 | medium-sized | TRBV7-8
TGTGCCTGGAGTGTACCTTACAGGGGTCTATCACCCCTCCACTTT | CAWSVPYRGLSPLHF | TRBJ1-6 | TRBD1 | 15 | - | TRBV30
TGCAGTGCTAGTGCTGCAGGGAGGGGGGACGAGCAGTACTTC | CSASAAGRGDEQYF | TRBJ2-7 | - | 14 | - | TRBV20-1
TGCGCCAGCAGACGACAAATACAAGAGACCAAGTACTTC | CASRRQIQETKYF | TRBJ2-5 | - | 13 | - | TRBV6-1
TGTGCCAGCAGTCAAGGGACAGACAGAAGGGAGCAGTACTTC | CASSQGTDRREQYF | TRBJ2-7 | TRBD1 | 14 | - | TRBV6-1
TGCGCCAGCAGCACGGCCGGGATTAACGTCCTGACTTTC | CASSTAGINVLTF | TRBJ2-6 | - | 13 | medium-sized | TRBV5-1
TGTGCCAGCAGCTTACATGGGACCGCTGAACCCCTTTTTACAGATACGCAGTATTTT | CASSLHGTAEPLFTDTQYF | TRBJ2-3 | - | 19 | many | TRBV11-2
TGTGCCAGCAGCCGAAGTGAGAATAGCAATCAGCCCCAGCATTTT | CASSRSENSNQPQHF | TRBJ1-5 | - | 15 | many | TRBV5-4
TGTGCCAGCAGCTTAGCTGGTAGCGGCTACAATGAGCAGTTCTTC | CASSLAGSGYNEQFF | TRBJ2-1 | - | 15 | many | TRBV7-2
TGTGCCAGCAGCTTAACAGGGACGCTGGGGGGAAACACCATATATTTT | CASSLTGTLGGNTIYF | TRBJ1-3 | - | 16 | medium-sized | TRBV11-2
TGTGCCTGGAGTGGGGGGGTGTACACCGGGGAGCTGTTTTTT | CAWSGGVYTGELFF | TRBJ2-2 | - | 14 | medium-sized | TRBV30
TGTGCCAGCAGCCCCCTCGTACACGGGATCTCCTACGAGCAGTACTTC | CASSPLVHGISYEQYF | TRBJ2-7 | - | 16 | - | TRBV6-1
TGTGCCAGCAGCCCTTCGACTAGCGTCCAAGAGACCCAGTACTTC | CASSPSTSVQETQYF | TRBJ2-5 | TRBD2 | 15 | many | TRBV7-9
TGTGCCAGCAGCTTACTGGAACGACCCTACGAGCAGTACTTC | CASSLLERPYEQYF | TRBJ2-7 | - | 14 | - | TRBV11-2
TGTGCCAGCAGACTACCGGGCCTCAATCAGCCCCAGCATTTT | CASRLPGLNQPQHF | TRBJ1-5 | - | 14 | medium-sized | TRBV6-2/TRBV6-3
TGTGCCAGCAGCCCTCCTCTAACTAAAAACGGGGAGCTGTTTTTT | CASSPPLTKNGELFF | TRBJ2-2 | - | 15 | many | TRBV7-3
TGTACCAGCACCCAAACGGGGGGCGCGTCTGAAGCTTTCTTT | CTSTQTGGASEAFF | TRBJ1-1 | - | 14 | once | TRBV11-2
TGCGCCAGCAGACATGACAGGGGATTTGGCACTGAAGCTTTCTTT | CASRHDRGFGTEAFF | TRBJ1-1 | TRBD1 | 15 | many | TRBV5-1
TGTGCCAGCAGCCTAGTCGGCGGTATAAGGAACGAGCAGTACTTC | CASSLVGGIRNEQYF | TRBJ2-7 | - | 15 | - | TRBV7-6